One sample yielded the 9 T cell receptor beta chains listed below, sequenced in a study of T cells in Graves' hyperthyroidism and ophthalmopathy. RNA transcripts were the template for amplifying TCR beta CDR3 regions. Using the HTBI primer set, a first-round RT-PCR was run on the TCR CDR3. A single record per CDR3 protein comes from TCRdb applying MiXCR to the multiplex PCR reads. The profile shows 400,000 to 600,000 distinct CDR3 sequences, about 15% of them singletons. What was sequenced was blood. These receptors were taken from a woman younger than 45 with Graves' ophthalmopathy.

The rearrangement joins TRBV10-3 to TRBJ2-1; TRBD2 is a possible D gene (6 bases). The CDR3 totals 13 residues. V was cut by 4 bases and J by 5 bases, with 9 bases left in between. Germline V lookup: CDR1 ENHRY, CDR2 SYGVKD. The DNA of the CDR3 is TGTGCCATCAGTGGGGGACTGAACAATGAGCAGTTCTTC. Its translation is CAISGGLNNEQFF.

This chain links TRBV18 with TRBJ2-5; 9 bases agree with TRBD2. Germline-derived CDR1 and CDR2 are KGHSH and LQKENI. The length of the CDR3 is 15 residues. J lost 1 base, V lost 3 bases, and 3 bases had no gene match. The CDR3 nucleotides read TGTGCCAGCTCACCGGGCGGGGGGGTCCAAGAGACCCAGTACTTC. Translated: CASSPGGGVQETQYF.

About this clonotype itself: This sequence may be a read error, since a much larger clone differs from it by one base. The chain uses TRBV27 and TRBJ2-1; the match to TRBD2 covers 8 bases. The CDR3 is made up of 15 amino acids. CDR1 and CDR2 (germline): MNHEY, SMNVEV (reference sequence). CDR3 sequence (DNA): TGTGCCAGCAGTTTTCTAGCGGGCCAGCCTAATGAGCGGTTCTTC. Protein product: CASSFLAGQPNERFF.

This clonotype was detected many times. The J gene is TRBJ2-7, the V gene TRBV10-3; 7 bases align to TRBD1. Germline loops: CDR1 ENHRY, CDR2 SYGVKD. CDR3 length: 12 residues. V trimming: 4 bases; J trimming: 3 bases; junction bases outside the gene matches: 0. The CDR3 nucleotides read TGTGCCATCAGTGGGGACAGCTACGAGCAGTACTTC. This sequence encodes CAISGDSYEQYF.

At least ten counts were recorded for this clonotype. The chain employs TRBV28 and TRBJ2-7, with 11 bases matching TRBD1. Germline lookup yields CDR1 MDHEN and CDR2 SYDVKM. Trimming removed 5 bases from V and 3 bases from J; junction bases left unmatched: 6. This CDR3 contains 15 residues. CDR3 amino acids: CASSDRDRGYYEQYF. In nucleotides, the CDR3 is TGTGCCAGCAGTGACCGGGACAGGGGGTACTACGAGCAGTACTTC.

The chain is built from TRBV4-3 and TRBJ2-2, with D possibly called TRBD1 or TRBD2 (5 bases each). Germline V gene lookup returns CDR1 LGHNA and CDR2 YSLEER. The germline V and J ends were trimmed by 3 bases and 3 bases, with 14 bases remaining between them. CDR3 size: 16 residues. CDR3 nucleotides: TGCGCCAGCAGCCACCAGGGACCGCCATACACCGGGGAGCTGTTTTTT. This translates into CASSHQGPPYTGELFF.

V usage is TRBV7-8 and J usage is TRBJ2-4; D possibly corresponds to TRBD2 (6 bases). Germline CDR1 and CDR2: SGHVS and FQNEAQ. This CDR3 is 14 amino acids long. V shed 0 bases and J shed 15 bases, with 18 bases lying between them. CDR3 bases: TGTGCCAGCAGCTTAGCGAGCGGGTCAGTGGGGGTGTACTTC. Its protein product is CASSLASGSVGVYF.

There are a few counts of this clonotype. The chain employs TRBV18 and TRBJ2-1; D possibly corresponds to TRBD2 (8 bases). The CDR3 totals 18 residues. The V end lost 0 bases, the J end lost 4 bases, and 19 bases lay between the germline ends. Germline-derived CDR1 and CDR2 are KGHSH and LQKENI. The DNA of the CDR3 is TGTGCCAGCTCACCACCGGGACAGAGCGGGAGCCCATACAATGAGCAGTTCTTC. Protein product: CASSPPGQSGSPYNEQFF.

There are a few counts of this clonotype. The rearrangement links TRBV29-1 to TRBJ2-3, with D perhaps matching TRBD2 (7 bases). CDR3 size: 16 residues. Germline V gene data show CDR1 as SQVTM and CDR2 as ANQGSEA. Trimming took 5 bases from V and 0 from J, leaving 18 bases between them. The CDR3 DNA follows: TGCAGCGTTTACCTAGGGGGGGCTGAAAGCACAGATACGCAGTATTTT. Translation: CSVYLGGAESTDTQYF.